This T cell receptor beta chain was identified in a study of blood T cell repertoires in COVID-19. Overall study context: There were acute and convalescent COVID-19 samples, and they came from the United States, Italy and Spain. T cells, B-cell-depleted T cells, or PBMCs provided the cDNA or gDNA that served as material.

Adults between roughly 18 and 95 years of age took part from about 24 US areas. Original analysis: Reference gene primers were amplified, and this amplification served to estimate nucleated cell counts. Using immunoSEQ multiplex PCR, the repertoire was profiled, and TCRdb retains in-frame clones only, with some absent. The V and J calls and the clone size are those of that table, but D and trimming were determined from the DNA. The table shows roughly 200,000 clones, with about 82% occurring only once. CDR3 length: 16 amino acids. The J segment lost 0 bases and the V segment lost 4 bases, leaving 7 bases of the junction unmatched. Germline assignment: CDR1 LNHDA and CDR2 SQIVND (reference sequence).

The TCR was taken from a man aged 35 to 55 with acute COVID-19. The J gene is TRBJ1-1, the V gene TRBV19, with 8 bases aligning to TRBD1. Sequencing was done on a sample of PBMCs or T cells enriched from blood (not recorded which). CDR3 coding DNA: TGTGCCAGTAGTAAACAGGGGGGGAACATGAACACTGAAGCTTTCTTT. Translated, it gives CASSKQGGNMNTEAFF. Filled out from reference TRBV19 and TRBJ1-1, the complete variable domain reads DGGITQSPKYLFRKEGQNVTLSCEQNLNHDAMYWYRQDPGQGLRLIYYSQIVNDFQKGDIAEGYSVSREKKESFPLTVTSAQKNPTAFYLCASSKQGGNMNTEAFFGQGTRLTVV.